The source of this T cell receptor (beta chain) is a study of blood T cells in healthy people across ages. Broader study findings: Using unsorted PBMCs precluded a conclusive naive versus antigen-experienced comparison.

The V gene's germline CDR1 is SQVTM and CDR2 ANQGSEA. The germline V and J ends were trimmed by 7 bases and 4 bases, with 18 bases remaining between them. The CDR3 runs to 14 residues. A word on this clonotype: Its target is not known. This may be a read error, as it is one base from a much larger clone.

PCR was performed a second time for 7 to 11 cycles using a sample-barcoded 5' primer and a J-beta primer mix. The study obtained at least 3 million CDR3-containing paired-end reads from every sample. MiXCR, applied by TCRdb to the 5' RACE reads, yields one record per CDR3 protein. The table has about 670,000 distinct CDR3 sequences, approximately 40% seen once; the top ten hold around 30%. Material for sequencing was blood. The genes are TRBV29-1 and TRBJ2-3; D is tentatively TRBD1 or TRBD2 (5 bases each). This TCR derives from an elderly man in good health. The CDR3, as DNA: TGCAGCGCAGAACCGGGACGCCGATCAGATACGCAGTATTTT. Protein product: CSAEPGRRSDTQYF.